This entry concerns a single T cell receptor beta chain. This sample was taken from a study of blood T cell repertoires in COVID-19. Clones were read by immunoSEQ multiplex PCR, and TCRdb kept only the in-frame ones, dropping some. The top ten hold over 2% of the sample, which has about 220,000 clones, 85% seen once. Trimming removed 0 bases from V and 5 bases from J; junction bases left unmatched: 9. This CDR3 is built from 17 residues. CDR1 is LGHNA and CDR2 is YNFKEQ in the germline V gene. This clonotype was sampled from a woman aged 70 to 79 with COVID-19, enrolled during active disease. The chain uses TRBV4-2 and TRBJ1-4; 7 bases are shared with TRBD1. Material: peripheral blood. The CDR3 DNA reads as TGTGCCAGCAGCCAAGATAGTCCGGGACAGCCCAATGAAAAACTGTTTTTT. It encodes CASSQDSPGQPNEKLFF.